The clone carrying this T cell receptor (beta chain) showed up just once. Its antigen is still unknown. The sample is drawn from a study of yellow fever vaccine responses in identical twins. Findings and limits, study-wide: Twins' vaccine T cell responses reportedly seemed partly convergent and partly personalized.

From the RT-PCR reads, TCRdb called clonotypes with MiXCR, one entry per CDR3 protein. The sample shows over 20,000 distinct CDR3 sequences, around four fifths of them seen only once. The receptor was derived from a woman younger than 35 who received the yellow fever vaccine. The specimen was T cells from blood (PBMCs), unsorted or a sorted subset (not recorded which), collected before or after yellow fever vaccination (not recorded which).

The CDR3 DNA reads as TGTGCCAGCAGAGCAGGGCATGAGCAGTTCTTC. This translates into CASRAGHEQFF. V gene TRBV28 combines with J gene TRBJ2-1; a weak D match, TRBD1 (5 bases). The CDR3 runs 11 residues. Germline CDR1 is MDHEN and CDR2 is SYDVKM. The germline V and J ends were trimmed by 6 bases and 8 bases, with 8 bases remaining between them.